What follows describes a single T cell receptor (beta chain). Antigen: not known. The entry originates in a study of cytomegalovirus exposure and HLA in healthy donors. Study-level findings and limits: TCR beta sequences reportedly predicted the HLA-A and HLA-B alleles of most subjects accurately. Prior analysis indicated that the majority of TCR beta V segments exhibited productivity approximately 90% or approximately 30% of the time.

Per germline, CDR1 LNHDA and CDR2 SQIVND (reference sequence). CDR3 length: 14 residues. V lost 4 bases and J 5 bases, leaving 13 bases between the germline ends. These donors counted as nominally healthy when sampled, but unrecorded immune exposures were likely. Primers for the PCR totalled 60 Vbeta and 13 Jbeta. This table comes from immunoSEQ multiplex PCR, and its TCRdb copy is limited to in-frame clones, with some not included. Of approximately 180,000 clones listed, 77% were seen once; the top ten hold about 1.5%. Sequenced: PBMCs. This TCR was sampled from a woman aged 25 to 45 in good health and CMV-seropositive. This rearrangement joins TRBV19 to TRBJ2-3; TRBD2 might be the D (6 bases). The CDR3 loop is CASSRFGGIDTQYF. For the CDR3, the DNA is TGTGCCAGTAGTAGGTTCGGGGGAATAGATACGCAGTATTTT.